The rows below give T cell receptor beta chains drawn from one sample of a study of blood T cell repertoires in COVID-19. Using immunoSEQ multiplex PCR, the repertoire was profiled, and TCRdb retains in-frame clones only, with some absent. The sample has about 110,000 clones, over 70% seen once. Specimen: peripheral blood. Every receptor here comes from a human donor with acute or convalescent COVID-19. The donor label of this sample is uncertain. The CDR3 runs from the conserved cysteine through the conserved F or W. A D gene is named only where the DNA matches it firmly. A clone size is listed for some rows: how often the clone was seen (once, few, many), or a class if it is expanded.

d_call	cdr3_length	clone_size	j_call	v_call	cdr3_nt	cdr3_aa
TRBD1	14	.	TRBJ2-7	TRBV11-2	TGTGCCAGCAGCAACGACAGGGGGCCCTACGAGCAGTACTTC	CASSNDRGPYEQYF
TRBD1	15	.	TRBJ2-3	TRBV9	TGTGCCAGCAGCAAGGGACAGGGGGCGCCTAATACGCAGTATTTT	CASSKGQGAPNTQYF
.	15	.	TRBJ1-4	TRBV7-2	TGTGCCAGCAGCTTTGGACTGCCCCCTAATGAAAAACTGTTTTTT	CASSFGLPPNEKLFF
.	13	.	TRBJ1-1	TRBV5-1	TGCGCCAGCAGCATACAGGGACACACTGAAGCTTTCTTT	CASSIQGHTEAFF
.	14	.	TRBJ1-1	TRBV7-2	TGTGCCAGCAGCTTACTGGGGGCGCAGACTGAAGCTTTCTTT	CASSLLGAQTEAFF
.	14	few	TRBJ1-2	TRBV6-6	TGTGCCAGCAGTTACTCGAACGGGGAGGGTGGCTACACCTTC	CASSYSNGEGGYTF
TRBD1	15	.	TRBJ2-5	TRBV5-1	TGCGCCAGCAGCACCCTGACAGGGGGGCAAGAGACCCAGTACTTC	CASSTLTGGQETQYF
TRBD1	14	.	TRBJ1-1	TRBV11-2	TGTGCCAGCAGCGCAAACAGGGGGAAAACTGAAGCTTTCTTT	CASSANRGKTEAFF
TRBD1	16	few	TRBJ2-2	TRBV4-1	TGCGCCAGCAGCCATCACAGGGGAGAGAACACCGGGGAGCTGTTTTTT	CASSHHRGENTGELFF
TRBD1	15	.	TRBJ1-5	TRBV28	TGTGCCAGCAGAGCCCAGGGGGGATTCAATCAGCCCCAGCATTTT	CASRAQGGFNQPQHF
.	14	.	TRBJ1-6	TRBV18	TGTGCCAGCTCACCGGCCAGGGGTGGGTCACCCCTCCACTTT	CASSPARGGSPLHF
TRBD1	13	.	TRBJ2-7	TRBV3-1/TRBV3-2	TGTGCCAGCAGCGCACGACAGGGTTACGAGCAGTACTTC	CASSARQGYEQYF
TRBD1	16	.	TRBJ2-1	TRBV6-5	TGTGCCAGCAGTTACAACAGGGTGGGACAGTACAATGAGCAGTTCTTC	CASSYNRVGQYNEQFF
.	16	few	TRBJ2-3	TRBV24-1	TGTGCCACCAGTGACCAAATTCCGGGACAAACAGATACGCAGTATTTT	CATSDQIPGQTDTQYF
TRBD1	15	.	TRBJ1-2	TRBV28	TGTGCCAGCAGTCGACCGGGACAGTTTAAGGACGGCTACACCTTC	CASSRPGQFKDGYTF
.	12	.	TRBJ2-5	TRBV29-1	TGCAGCGTTGGTGGCAGTAAAGAGACCCAGTACTTC	CSVGGSKETQYF
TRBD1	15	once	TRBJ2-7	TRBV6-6	TGTGCCAGCAGTAGAACGGGACAGTCGACCTACGAGCAGTACTTC	CASSRTGQSTYEQYF
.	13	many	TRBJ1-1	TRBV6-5	TGTGCCACCAAAACAGGAAGGGTCGCTGAAGCTTTCTTT	CATKTGRVAEAFF
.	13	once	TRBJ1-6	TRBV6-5	TGTGCCAGCAGCAGGATAATGAAATCACCCCTCCACTTT	CASSRIMKSPLHF
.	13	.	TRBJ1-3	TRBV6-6	TGTGCCAGCAGGCGGAGTACTGGAAACACCATATATTTT	CASRRSTGNTIYF
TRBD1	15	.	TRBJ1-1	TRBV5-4	TGTGCCAGCAGTCACCCGGGACAGGCGTCCACTGAAGCTTTCTTT	CASSHPGQASTEAFF
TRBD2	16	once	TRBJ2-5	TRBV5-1	TGCGCCAGCAGCTTGGGAGCGGGGGGTTCTGGAGAGACCCAGTACTTC	CASSLGAGGSGETQYF
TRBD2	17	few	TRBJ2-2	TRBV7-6	TGTGCCAGCAGCCATCAGCGGGGGCCGAAATCTACCGGGGAGCTGTTTTTT	CASSHQRGPKSTGELFF
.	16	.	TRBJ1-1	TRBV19	TGTGCCAGTAGTATGAATGGGGGCGTTGACGGCACTGAAGCTTTCTTT	CASSMNGGVDGTEAFF
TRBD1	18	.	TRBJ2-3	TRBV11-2	TGTGCCAGCAGCTTAGTATGGGTCGGGACAGGGAGCACAGATACGCAGTATTTT	CASSLVWVGTGSTDTQYF
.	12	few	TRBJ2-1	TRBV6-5	TGTGCCAGCAGTCGGATAGGGGCAACTCAGTTCTTC	CASSRIGATQFF
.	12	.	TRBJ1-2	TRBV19	TGTGCCGCGACCGAACAGGGCTATGGCTACACCTTC	CAATEQGYGYTF
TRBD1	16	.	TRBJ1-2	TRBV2	TGTGCCAGCAGTGGGGACAGGGTGGAACTTCCATATGGCTACACCTTC	CASSGDRVELPYGYTF
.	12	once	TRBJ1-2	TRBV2	TGTGCCAGCGCCCTTCGAGTATATGGCTACACCTTC	CASALRVYGYTF
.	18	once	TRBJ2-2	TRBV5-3	TGTGCCAGAAGCAAACGCGACCCTAGGACAAATAACACCGGGGAGCTGTTTTTT	CARSKRDPRTNNTGELFF
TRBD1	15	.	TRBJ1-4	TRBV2	TGTGCCAGCAGTCGGACAGGGGTTCAGAATGAAAAACTGTTTTTT	CASSRTGVQNEKLFF
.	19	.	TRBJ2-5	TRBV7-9	TGTGCCAGCAGCTTAGCGCTAGGGCAGGGGAGAGTTGGCCAAGAGACCCAGTACTTC	CASSLALGQGRVGQETQYF
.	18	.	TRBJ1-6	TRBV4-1	TGCGCCAGCAGCCAAGATCCCGGGTGGGGACAAATTAATTCACCCCTCCACTTT	CASSQDPGWGQINSPLHF
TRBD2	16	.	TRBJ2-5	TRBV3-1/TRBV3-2	TGTGCCAGCAGCCAAGAGGGGACTAGCGGCCAAGAGACCCAGTACTTC	CASSQEGTSGQETQYF
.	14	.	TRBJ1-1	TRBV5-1	TGCGCCAGCAGCTTTAACAGGGTCGACACTGAAGCTTTCTTT	CASSFNRVDTEAFF
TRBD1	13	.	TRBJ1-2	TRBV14	TGTGCCAGCAGCCCGGGACAGACCTATGGCTACACCTTC	CASSPGQTYGYTF
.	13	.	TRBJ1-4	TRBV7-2	TGTGCCAGCAGCGCGAGACGGGGTGAAAAACTGTTTTTT	CASSARRGEKLFF
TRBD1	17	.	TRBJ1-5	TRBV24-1	TGTGCCACCAGTGAGGGCGGACAGGGGTATAACAATCAGCCCCAGCATTTT	CATSEGGQGYNNQPQHF
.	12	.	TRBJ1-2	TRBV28	TGTGCCAGCAGTTTATCAGGGTTGGGCTACACCTTC	CASSLSGLGYTF
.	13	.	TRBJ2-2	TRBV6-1	TGTGCCAGCAGTGAATTTAGTACCGGGGAGCTGTTTTTT	CASSEFSTGELFF
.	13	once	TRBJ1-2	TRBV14	TGTGCCAGCAGCCCGGACAAAATCTATGGCTACACCTTC	CASSPDKIYGYTF
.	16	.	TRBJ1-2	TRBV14	TGTGCCAGCAGCTCCGGTGGGGCAGGGCGGTACTATGGCTACACCTTC	CASSSGGAGRYYGYTF
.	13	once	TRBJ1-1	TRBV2	TGTGCCAGCAGCCACAATCGGAACACTGAAGCTTTCTTT	CASSHNRNTEAFF
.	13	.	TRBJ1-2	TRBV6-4	TGTGCCAGCAAAGACAGGTCCCCCTATGGCTACACCTTC	CASKDRSPYGYTF
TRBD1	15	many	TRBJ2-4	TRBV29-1	TGCAGCGTGGTCGGGACAGGGGGTACCAAAAACATTCAGTACTTC	CSVVGTGGTKNIQYF
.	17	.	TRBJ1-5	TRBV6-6	TGTGCCAGCAGTCCCCACCGGGGGGCGGTTAGCAATCAGCCCCAGCATTTT	CASSPHRGAVSNQPQHF
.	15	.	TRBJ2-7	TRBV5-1	TGCGCCAGCAGCTTGGTTCCTAGTGGTGGCTACGAGCAGTACTTC	CASSLVPSGGYEQYF
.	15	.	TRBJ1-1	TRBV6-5	TGTGCCAGCAGTTACTCGCGTTCGGGGTATACTGAAGCTTTCTTT	CASSYSRSGYTEAFF
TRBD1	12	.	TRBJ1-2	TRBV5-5	TGTGCCAGCGGGACAGAGAACTATGGCTACACCTTC	CASGTENYGYTF
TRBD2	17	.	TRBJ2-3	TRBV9	TGTGCCAGCAGCGTAGCTGGTAATCTAGCGGGTCGAGATACGCAGTATTTT	CASSVAGNLAGRDTQYF
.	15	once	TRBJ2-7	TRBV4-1	TGCGCCAGCAGCCAAGATCTAGCAGGTTCCTACGAGCAGTACTTC	CASSQDLAGSYEQYF
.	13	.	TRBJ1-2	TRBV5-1	TGCGCCAGCAGCTACCGTGGACAAGATGGCTACACCTTC	CASSYRGQDGYTF
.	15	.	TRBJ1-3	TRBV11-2	TGTGCCAGCAGCTACGGACAAGGGTCTGGAAACACCATATATTTT	CASSYGQGSGNTIYF
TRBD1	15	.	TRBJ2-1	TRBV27	TGTGCCAGCAGTTTTCGCGAGACAGGGATCAATGAGCAGTTCTTC	CASSFRETGINEQFF
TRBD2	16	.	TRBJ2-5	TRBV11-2	TGTGCCAGCAGCTTGGGGACTAGCGGGGATCAAGAGACCCAGTACTTC	CASSLGTSGDQETQYF
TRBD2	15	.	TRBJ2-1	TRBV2	TGTGCCAGCAGTTCGCAGCGGGGGGGCCGCGCTGAGCAGTTCTTC	CASSSQRGGRAEQFF
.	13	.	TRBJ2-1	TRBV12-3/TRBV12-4	TGTGCCAGCAGTCCAGGGACTTACAATGAGCAGTTCTTC	CASSPGTYNEQFF
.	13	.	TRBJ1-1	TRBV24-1	TGTGCCACCAGTGACCAGGACAGAACTGAAGCTTTCTTT	CATSDQDRTEAFF
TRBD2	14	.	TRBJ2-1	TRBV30	TGTGCCTGGAGGACTAGCGACATCGCCGATGAGCAGTTCTTC	CAWRTSDIADEQFF
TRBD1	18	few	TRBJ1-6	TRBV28	TGTGCCAGCAGCACTATGGGGGGACAGGGGGCGCGGGGTTCACCCCTCCACTTT	CASSTMGGQGARGSPLHF